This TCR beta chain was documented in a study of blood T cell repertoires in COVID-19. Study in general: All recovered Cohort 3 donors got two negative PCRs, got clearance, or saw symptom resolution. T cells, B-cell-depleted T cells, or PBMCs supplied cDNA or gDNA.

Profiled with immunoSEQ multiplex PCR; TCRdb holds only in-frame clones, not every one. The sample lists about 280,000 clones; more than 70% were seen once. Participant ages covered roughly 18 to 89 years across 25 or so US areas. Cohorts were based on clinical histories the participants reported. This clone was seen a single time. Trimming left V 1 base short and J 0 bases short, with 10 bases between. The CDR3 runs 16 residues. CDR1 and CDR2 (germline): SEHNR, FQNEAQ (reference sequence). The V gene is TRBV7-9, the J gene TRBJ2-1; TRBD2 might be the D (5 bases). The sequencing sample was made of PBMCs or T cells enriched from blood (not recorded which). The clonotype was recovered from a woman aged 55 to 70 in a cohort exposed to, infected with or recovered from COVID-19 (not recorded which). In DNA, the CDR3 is TGTGCCAGCAGCTTAGTAGTGGGGAGCTCCTACAATGAGCAGTTCTTC. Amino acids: CASSLVVGSSYNEQFF.